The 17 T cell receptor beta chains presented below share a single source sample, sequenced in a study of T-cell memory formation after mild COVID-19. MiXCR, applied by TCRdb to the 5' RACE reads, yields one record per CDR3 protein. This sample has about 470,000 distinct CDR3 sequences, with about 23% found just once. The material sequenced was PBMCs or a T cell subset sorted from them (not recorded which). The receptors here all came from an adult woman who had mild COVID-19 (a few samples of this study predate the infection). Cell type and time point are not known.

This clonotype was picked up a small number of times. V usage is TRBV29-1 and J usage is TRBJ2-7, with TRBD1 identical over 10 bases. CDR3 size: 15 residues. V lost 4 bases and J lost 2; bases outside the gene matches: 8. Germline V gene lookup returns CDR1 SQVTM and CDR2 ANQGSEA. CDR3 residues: CSVVTRDRGPYEQYF. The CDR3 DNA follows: TGCAGCGTTGTCACCCGGGACAGGGGCCCCTACGAGCAGTACTTC.

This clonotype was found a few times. CDR3 residues: CASSLGSGGLDEQYF. CDR3 nucleotide sequence: TGCGCCAGCAGCTTGGGTAGCGGGGGTTTGGACGAGCAGTACTTC. V is TRBV5-1 and J is TRBJ2-7, with 9 bases matching TRBD2. With 0 bases clipped from V and 5 bases from J, the junction kept 6 bases outside the gene matches. The CDR3 is made up of 15 amino acids. The germline gives CDR1 SGHRS, CDR2 YFSETQ.

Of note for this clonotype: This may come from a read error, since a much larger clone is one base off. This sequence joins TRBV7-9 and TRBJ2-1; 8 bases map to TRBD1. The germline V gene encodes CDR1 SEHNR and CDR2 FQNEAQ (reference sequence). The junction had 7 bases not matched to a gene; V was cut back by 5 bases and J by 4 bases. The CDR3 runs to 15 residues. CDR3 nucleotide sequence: TGTGCCAGCAGCCCCGGACAGGGTAATTACAATGAGCAGTTCTTC. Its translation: CASSPGQGNYNEQFF.

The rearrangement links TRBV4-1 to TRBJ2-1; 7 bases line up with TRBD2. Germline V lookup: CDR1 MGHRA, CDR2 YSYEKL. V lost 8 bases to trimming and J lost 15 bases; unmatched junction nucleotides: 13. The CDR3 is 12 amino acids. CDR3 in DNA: TGCGCCAGCGGGGGGAGCGGGGCTCCGCTGTTCTTC. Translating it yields CASGGSGAPLFF.

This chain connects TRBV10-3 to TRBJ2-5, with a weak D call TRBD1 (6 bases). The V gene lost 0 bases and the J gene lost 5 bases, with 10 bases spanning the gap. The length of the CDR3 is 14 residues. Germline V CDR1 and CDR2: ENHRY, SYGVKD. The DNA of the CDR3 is TGTGCCATCAGTGAGTCACAGGGCTGGGAGACCCAGTACTTC. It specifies CAISESQGWETQYF.

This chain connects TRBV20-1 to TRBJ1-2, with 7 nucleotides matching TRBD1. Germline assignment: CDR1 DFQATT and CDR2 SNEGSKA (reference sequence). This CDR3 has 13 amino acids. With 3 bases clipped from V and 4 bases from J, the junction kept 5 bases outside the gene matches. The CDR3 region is CSASRQGGYGYTF. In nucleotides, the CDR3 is TGCAGTGCTAGCAGACAGGGTGGCTATGGCTACACCTTC.

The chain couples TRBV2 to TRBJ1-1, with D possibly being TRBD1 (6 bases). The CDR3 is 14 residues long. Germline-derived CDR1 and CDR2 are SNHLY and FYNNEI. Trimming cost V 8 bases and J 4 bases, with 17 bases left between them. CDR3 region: CASEKDPQGTEAFF. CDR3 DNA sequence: TGTGCCAGCGAGAAGGACCCACAGGGCACTGAAGCTTTCTTT.

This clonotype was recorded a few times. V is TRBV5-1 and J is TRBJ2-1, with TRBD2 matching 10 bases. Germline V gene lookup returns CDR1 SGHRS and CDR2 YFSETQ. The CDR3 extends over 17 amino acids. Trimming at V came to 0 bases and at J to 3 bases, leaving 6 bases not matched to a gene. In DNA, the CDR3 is TGCGCCAGCAGCTTGGAACCTAGCGGGAGTAGCTACAATGAGCAGTTCTTC. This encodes CASSLEPSGSSYNEQFF.

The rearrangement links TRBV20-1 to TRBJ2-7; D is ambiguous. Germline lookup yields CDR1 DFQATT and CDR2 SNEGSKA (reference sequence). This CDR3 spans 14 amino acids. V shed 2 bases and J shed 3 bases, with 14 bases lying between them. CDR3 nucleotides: TGCAGTGCTAGATCCCAAGGTGGGCTCTACGAGCAGTACTTC. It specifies CSARSQGGLYEQYF.

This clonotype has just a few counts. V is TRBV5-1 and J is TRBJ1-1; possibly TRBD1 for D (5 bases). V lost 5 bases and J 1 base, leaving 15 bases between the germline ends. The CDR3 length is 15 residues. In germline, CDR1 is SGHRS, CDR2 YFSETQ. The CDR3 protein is CASSQQEPRNTEAFF. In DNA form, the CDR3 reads TGCGCCAGCAGTCAACAGGAACCCAGGAACACTGAAGCTTTCTTT.

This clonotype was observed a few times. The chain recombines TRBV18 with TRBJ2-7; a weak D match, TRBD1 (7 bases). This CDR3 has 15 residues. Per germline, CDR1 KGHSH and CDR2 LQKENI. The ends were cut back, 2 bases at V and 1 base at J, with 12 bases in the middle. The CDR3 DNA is TGTGCCAGCTCACCAGCGCGGGACAGTTCCTACGAGCAGTACTTC. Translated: CASSPARDSSYEQYF.

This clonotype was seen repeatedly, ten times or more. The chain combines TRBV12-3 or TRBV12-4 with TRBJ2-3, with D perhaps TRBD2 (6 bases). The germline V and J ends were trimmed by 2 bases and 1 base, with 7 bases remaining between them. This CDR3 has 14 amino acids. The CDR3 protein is CASSLTGGTDTQYF. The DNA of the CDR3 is TGTGCCAGCAGTTTAACGGGGGGCACAGATACGCAGTATTTT.

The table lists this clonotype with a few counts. The CDR3 nucleotides are TGTGCCAGCAGCTGGGGGACAGGTGATATGAACACTGAAGCTTTCTTT. It codes for CASSWGTGDMNTEAFF. The chain recombines TRBV7-2 with TRBJ1-1; 8 nucleotides align to TRBD1. Germline V gene lookup returns CDR1 SGHTA and CDR2 FQGNSA. The CDR3 is 16 amino acids. With V trimmed by 4 bases and J by 0 bases, 7 bases remained unmatched.

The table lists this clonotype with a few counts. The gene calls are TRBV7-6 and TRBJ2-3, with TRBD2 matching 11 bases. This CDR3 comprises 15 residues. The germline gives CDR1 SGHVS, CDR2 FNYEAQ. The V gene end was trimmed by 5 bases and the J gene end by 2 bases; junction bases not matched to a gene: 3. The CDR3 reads CASSPTSGTTDTQYF. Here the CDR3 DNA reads TGTGCCAGCAGCCCGACTAGCGGGACCACAGATACGCAGTATTTT.

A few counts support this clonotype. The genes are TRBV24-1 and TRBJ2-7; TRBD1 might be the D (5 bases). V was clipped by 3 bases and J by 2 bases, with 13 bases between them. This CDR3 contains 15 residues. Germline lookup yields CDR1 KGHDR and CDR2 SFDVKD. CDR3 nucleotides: TGTGCCACCAGTGATGCAGTGACAGTGACCTACGAGCAGTACTTC. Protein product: CATSDAVTVTYEQYF.

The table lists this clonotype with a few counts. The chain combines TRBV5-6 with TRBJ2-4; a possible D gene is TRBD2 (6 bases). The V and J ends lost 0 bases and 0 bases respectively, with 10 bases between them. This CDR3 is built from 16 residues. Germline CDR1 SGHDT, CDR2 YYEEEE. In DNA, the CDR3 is TGTGCCAGCAGCTTGGGCGGGGTACTAGCCAAAAACATTCAGTACTTC. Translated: CASSLGGVLAKNIQYF. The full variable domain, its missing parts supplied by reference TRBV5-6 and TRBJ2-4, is DAGVTQSPTHLIKTRGQQVTLRCSPKSGHDTVSWYQQALGQGPQFIFQYYEEEERQRGNFPDRFSGHQFPNYSSELNVNALLLGDSALYLCASSLGGVLAKNIQYFGAGTRLSVL.

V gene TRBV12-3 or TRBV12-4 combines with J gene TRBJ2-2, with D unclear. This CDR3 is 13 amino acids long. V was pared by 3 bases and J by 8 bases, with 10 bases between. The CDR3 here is CASSLAPGGELFF. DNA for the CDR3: TGTGCCAGCAGTTTGGCCCCTGGGGGGGAGCTGTTTTTT.